This is a list of T cell receptor beta chains from one sample in a study of control samples from healthy donors and cancer patients. Some clones are missing from TCRdb's copy, which holds only in-frame ones; the method was immunoSEQ multiplex PCR. Of roughly 120,000 clones in the sample, approximately 91% were seen once. Source material: blood. Receptors originate from a woman aged 18-30 years in good health. CDR3s include the opening cysteine and the closing phenylalanine or tryptophan. The D gene is left open where the match is weak. Not all rows give a size; the values are once, few, many and, for expanded clones, a class.

d_call: -
j_call: TRBJ2-2
v_call: TRBV7-9
clone_size: -
cdr3_aa: CASSFRNTGELFF
cdr3_nt: TGTGCCAGCAGCTTCAGGAACACCGGGGAGCTGTTTTTT

d_call: TRBD2
j_call: TRBJ2-7
v_call: TRBV30
clone_size: -
cdr3_aa: CAWAGEYEQYF
cdr3_nt: TGTGCCTGGGCGGGGGAGTACGAGCAGTACTTC

d_call: -
j_call: TRBJ1-2
v_call: TRBV18
clone_size: -
cdr3_aa: CASSPGRRYGYTF
cdr3_nt: TGTGCCAGCTCACCGGGACGGCGGTATGGCTACACCTTC

d_call: TRBD1
j_call: TRBJ1-2
v_call: TRBV7-2
clone_size: -
cdr3_aa: CASSAQGGNYGYTF
cdr3_nt: TGTGCCAGCAGCGCTCAGGGGGGGAACTATGGCTACACCTTC

d_call: -
j_call: TRBJ2-5
v_call: TRBV24-1
clone_size: -
cdr3_aa: CATSDTSTAQETQYF
cdr3_nt: TGTGCCACCAGTGATACCTCGACGGCCCAAGAGACCCAGTACTTC

d_call: TRBD1
j_call: TRBJ2-7
v_call: TRBV10-3
clone_size: -
cdr3_aa: CAISSDRDSYEQYF
cdr3_nt: TGTGCCATCAGCTCTGACAGGGACTCCTACGAGCAGTACTTC

d_call: -
j_call: TRBJ1-1
v_call: TRBV5-4
clone_size: -
cdr3_aa: CASSLKAGAEAFF
cdr3_nt: TGTGCCAGCAGCTTGAAAGCAGGGGCTGAAGCTTTCTTT

d_call: -
j_call: TRBJ2-7
v_call: TRBV11-2
clone_size: -
cdr3_aa: CASSLGPVRYEQYF
cdr3_nt: TGTGCCAGCAGCTTAGGCCCGGTTCGCTACGAGCAGTACTTC

d_call: -
j_call: TRBJ1-1
v_call: TRBV30
clone_size: -
cdr3_aa: CALQKWGNTEAFF
cdr3_nt: TGTGCCCTCCAGAAGTGGGGAAACACTGAAGCTTTCTTT

d_call: -
j_call: TRBJ2-5
v_call: TRBV5-1
clone_size: -
cdr3_aa: CASSLYSGQETQYF
cdr3_nt: TGCGCCAGCAGCTTGTATTCAGGGCAAGAGACCCAGTACTTC

d_call: -
j_call: TRBJ1-3
v_call: TRBV24-1
clone_size: few
cdr3_aa: CATSDFSVPFQTGNTIYF
cdr3_nt: TGTGCCACCAGTGATTTCTCGGTTCCTTTTCAAACTGGAAACACCATATATTTT

d_call: -
j_call: TRBJ2-7
v_call: TRBV7-3
clone_size: -
cdr3_aa: CAASQETGKGYEQYF
cdr3_nt: TGTGCCGCCAGTCAGGAAACAGGGAAAGGCTACGAGCAGTACTTC

d_call: -
j_call: TRBJ2-3
v_call: TRBV19
clone_size: -
cdr3_aa: CASTPLGSVTGYSTDTQYF
cdr3_nt: TGTGCCAGTACCCCCCTGGGGTCGGTAACAGGATACAGCACAGATACGCAGTATTTT

d_call: -
j_call: TRBJ2-7
v_call: TRBV6-2/TRBV6-3
clone_size: once
cdr3_aa: CASSYEGVNPYEQYF
cdr3_nt: TGTGCCAGCAGTTACGAAGGGGTTAACCCCTACGAGCAGTACTTC

d_call: TRBD1
j_call: TRBJ1-2
v_call: TRBV30
clone_size: -
cdr3_aa: CAWYNRGPNGYTF
cdr3_nt: TGTGCCTGGTACAACAGGGGTCCAAATGGCTACACCTTC

d_call: -
j_call: TRBJ2-3
v_call: TRBV7-2
clone_size: -
cdr3_aa: CASSLWRGRTDTQYF
cdr3_nt: TGTGCCAGCAGCTTATGGCGGGGACGCACAGATACGCAGTATTTT

d_call: TRBD1
j_call: TRBJ1-3
v_call: TRBV28
clone_size: -
cdr3_aa: CASSLDRAGRSGNTIYF
cdr3_nt: TGTGCCAGCAGTTTGGACAGGGCAGGGAGATCTGGAAACACCATATATTTT

d_call: -
j_call: TRBJ2-7
v_call: TRBV7-9
clone_size: -
cdr3_aa: CASSLVPAISYEQYF
cdr3_nt: TGTGCCAGCAGCTTAGTTCCGGCCATCTCCTACGAGCAGTACTTC

d_call: -
j_call: TRBJ2-5
v_call: TRBV10-3
clone_size: -
cdr3_aa: CAISRSVETQYF
cdr3_nt: TGTGCCATCAGCCGAAGCGTAGAGACCCAGTACTTC

d_call: -
j_call: TRBJ2-2
v_call: TRBV28
clone_size: -
cdr3_aa: CASTRIAGELFF
cdr3_nt: TGTGCCAGCACCAGAATCGCCGGGGAGCTGTTTTTT

d_call: -
j_call: TRBJ1-1
v_call: TRBV4-1
clone_size: -
cdr3_aa: CASSRTPTGMNTEAFF
cdr3_nt: TGCGCCAGCAGCCGGACCCCGACTGGAATGAACACTGAAGCTTTCTTT

d_call: TRBD1
j_call: TRBJ1-3
v_call: TRBV7-8
clone_size: -
cdr3_aa: CASSPRDSSGNTIYF
cdr3_nt: TGTGCCAGCAGCCCGCGGGACAGCTCTGGAAACACCATATATTTT

d_call: -
j_call: TRBJ2-3
v_call: TRBV29-1
clone_size: -
cdr3_aa: CSVSPDSGILGTQYF
cdr3_nt: TGCAGCGTCTCCCCGGACAGCGGAATCTTGGGTACGCAGTATTTT

d_call: -
j_call: TRBJ1-6
v_call: TRBV6-5
clone_size: -
cdr3_aa: CASGGESFSPLHF
cdr3_nt: TGTGCCAGCGGAGGGGAGAGTTTTTCACCCCTCCACTTT

d_call: TRBD1
j_call: TRBJ1-2
v_call: TRBV9
clone_size: -
cdr3_aa: CASSKTGDNYGYTF
cdr3_nt: TGTGCCAGCAGCAAGACAGGGGACAACTATGGCTACACCTTC

d_call: TRBD1
j_call: TRBJ2-7
v_call: TRBV6-2/TRBV6-3
clone_size: -
cdr3_aa: CASSYSDRQGGKSYEQYF
cdr3_nt: TGTGCCAGCAGTTACTCGGACCGACAGGGGGGTAAGTCCTACGAGCAGTACTTC

d_call: TRBD2
j_call: TRBJ2-1
v_call: TRBV4-3
clone_size: -
cdr3_aa: CASSQDLREGRYNEQFF
cdr3_nt: TGCGCCAGCAGCCAAGATTTGAGGGAGGGCCGGTACAATGAGCAGTTCTTC

d_call: -
j_call: TRBJ1-1
v_call: TRBV28
clone_size: -
cdr3_aa: CASSFGTEAFF
cdr3_nt: TGTGCCAGCAGTTTTGGCACTGAAGCTTTCTTT

d_call: TRBD2
j_call: TRBJ2-1
v_call: TRBV7-2
clone_size: -
cdr3_aa: CASSLGSAGGNSYNEQFF
cdr3_nt: TGTGCCAGCAGCTTAGGCTCGGCGGGGGGGAATTCATACAATGAGCAGTTCTTC

d_call: TRBD2
j_call: TRBJ2-2
v_call: TRBV7-9
clone_size: -
cdr3_aa: CASSWVAGGDTGELFF
cdr3_nt: TGTGCCAGCAGCTGGGTAGCGGGAGGAGACACCGGGGAGCTGTTTTTT

d_call: -
j_call: TRBJ2-2
v_call: TRBV20-1
clone_size: -
cdr3_aa: CSARGGRELFF
cdr3_nt: TGCAGTGCTAGAGGGGGAAGGGAGCTGTTTTTT

d_call: TRBD1
j_call: TRBJ1-5
v_call: TRBV18
clone_size: once
cdr3_aa: CASSKGQNSNQPQHF
cdr3_nt: TGTGCCAGCTCAAAGGGACAGAACAGCAATCAGCCCCAGCATTTT